This TCR beta chain was captured by sequencing in a study of blood T cell repertoires in COVID-19. Profiled with immunoSEQ multiplex PCR; TCRdb holds only in-frame clones, not every one. Of approximately 300,000 clones listed, over 75% are singletons. This CDR3 has 16 residues. V was clipped by 5 bases and J by 0 bases; unmatched bases: 5. CDR1 and CDR2 (germline): SGHKS, YYEKEE (reference sequence). The Seattle site enrolled patients during active infection and followed them longitudinally. This TCR derives from a woman under 40 with COVID-19, enrolled during active disease. The chain couples TRBV5-5 to TRBJ1-1; 12 bases match TRBD1. The sample consisted of peripheral blood. The CDR3 sequence is CASRRGQGAVNTEAFF. The CDR3 DNA follows: TGTGCCAGCAGGAGGGGACAGGGGGCCGTGAACACTGAAGCTTTCTTT.